These T cell receptor beta chains were read from a single sample in a study of T cells expressing NK-cell markers. No DNA is given; TCRdb re-called the 5' RACE reads and lists each CDR3 protein once. The table lists 400,000 or so distinct CDR3 sequences. The sequenced sample was blood T cells: a sorted CD56 or NKG2C T cell subset, CD4+ or CD8+ T cells, or bulk PBMC T cells (not recorded which). The receptors were gathered from a woman between 45 and 60 years old in good health. The CDR3 runs from the conserved cysteine through the conserved F or W.

cdr3_length	j_call	v_call	cdr3_aa
13	TRBJ1-2	TRBV9	CASRGTGTTSYTF
15	TRBJ2-5	TRBV7-6	CASSRTGGAGETQYF
14	TRBJ1-1	TRBV29-1	CSVGRRGRGTEAFF
18	TRBJ2-1	TRBV2	CASSTTSGSSSSYNEQFF
14	TRBJ2-1	TRBV3-1	CASSQGQGIGEQFF
13	TRBJ1-1	TRBV5-1	CASSSGPNTEAFF
15	TRBJ1-5	TRBV12-3/TRBV12-4	CASTSGEPLNQPQHF
14	TRBJ2-1	TRBV19	CASSVRGLAGEQFF
15	TRBJ1-5	TRBV6-5	CASSWTGSSNQPQHF
18	TRBJ2-3	TRBV5-1	CASSIGLSVGGRTDTQYF
15	TRBJ2-5	TRBV5-1	CASSSRHGPLWTQYF
17	TRBJ2-7	TRBV19	CASSAWVPGQGAIEQYF
15	TRBJ2-1	TRBV15	CATSRARESYNEQFF
17	TRBJ2-5	TRBV5-1	CASSFGSGGSIVETQYF
14	TRBJ2-3	TRBV5-1	CASSEGHITDTQYF
14	TRBJ2-2	TRBV15	CATHRGLSTGELFF
14	TRBJ2-7	TRBV7-3	CASSLTGSSNEQYF
15	TRBJ2-3	TRBV7-2	CASSFSSTSTDTQYF
14	TRBJ2-7	TRBV6-5	CASSYPGTGRKQYF
16	TRBJ2-1	TRBV7-2	CASSVPLAGGDNEQFF
12	TRBJ1-2	TRBV15	CATSRGGAFYTF
15	TRBJ2-7	TRBV9	CASSVGRGSPYEQYF
18	TRBJ1-3	TRBV13	CASSLVGEQRTFWNTIYF
16	TRBJ2-1	TRBV5-5	CASSLTTSGIDGEQFF
16	TRBJ2-1	TRBV28	CASSLLGLAPYNEQFF
18	TRBJ2-1	TRBV13	CASSDKGVGGSSYNEQFF
14	TRBJ2-1	TRBV24-1	CATGGLGIYNEQFF
14	TRBJ2-1	TRBV15	CATSREWGGDEQFF
14	TRBJ2-1	TRBV11-2	CASSSVRDGNEQFF